One and the same sample provided the 13 T cell receptor beta chains below, sequenced in a study of blood T cell repertoires in COVID-19. Produced via immunoSEQ multiplex PCR; TCRdb's table is partial and in-frame only. This sample yields 200,000 to 250,000 clones, of which over 80% are seen a single time; about 1.3% belongs to the top ten. Sequencing was carried out using PBMCs or T cells enriched from blood (not recorded which). These TCRs come from a young man who had recovered from COVID-19.

The chain joins TRBV5-1 to TRBJ2-5, with TRBD2 matching over 10 bases. CDR1 and CDR2 from the germline V gene are SGHRS and YFSETQ. V lost 4 bases to trimming and J lost 2 bases; unmatched junction nucleotides: 8. The CDR3 runs to 16 residues. DNA of the CDR3: TGCGCCAGCAGCGAAATAGCGGGGGGACCTCAAGAGACCCAGTACTTC. It specifies CASSEIAGGPQETQYF.

In regard to this clone: The germline gene is not matched at one end of the junction; a read error may be the cause. This sequence joins TRBV5-1 and TRBJ2-1; maybe TRBD2 (6 bases). This CDR3 is 11 amino acids long. Germline values: CDR1 SGHRS, CDR2 YFSETQ. The CDR3 reads CASSLQEKRVF. The DNA of the CDR3 is TGCGCCAGCAGCCTCCAGGAAAAGCGGGTCTTC.

V and J are TRBV7-9 and TRBJ2-1; 8 bases map to TRBD2. V was pared by 3 bases and J by 6 bases, with 16 bases of the junction left unmatched. The CDR3 has 18 amino acids. Germline V gene sequence: CDR1 SEHNR, CDR2 FQNEAQ (reference sequence). CDR3 coding DNA: TGTGCCAGCAGCTTGGCTCGTCTAGCGGGTTTATTCCCCAATGAGCAGTTCTTC. The encoded protein is CASSLARLAGLFPNEQFF. Combining the CDR3 with reference TRBV7-9 and TRBJ2-1 gives the whole variable domain DTGVSQNPRHKITKRGQNVTFRCDPISEHNRLYWYRQTLGQGPEFLTYFQNEAQLEKSRLLSDRFSAERPKGSFSTLEIQRTEQGDSAMYLCASSLARLAGLFPNEQFFGPGTRLTVL.

The genes are TRBV2 and TRBJ2-1, with D uncertain. Between the trimmed V and J ends, which lost 8 bases and 7 bases, there was a span of 12 bases. Germline V gene lookup returns CDR1 SNHLY and CDR2 FYNNEI. CDR3 length: 12 amino acids. The CDR3 spells CASLETRNEQFF. In DNA form, the CDR3 reads TGTGCCAGCCTAGAAACACGTAATGAGCAGTTCTTC.

The sample holds one count of this clone. The chain uses TRBV29-1 and TRBJ1-1, with TRBD1 identical over 7 bases. The CDR3 has 13 residues. V dropped 2 bases and J dropped 11; count of bases not matched to a gene: 11. Germline V CDR1 and CDR2: SQVTM, ANQGSEA. CDR3 loop: CSVEPTRQGQAFF. The CDR3 DNA sequence: TGCAGCGTTGAACCCACTAGACAGGGCCAGGCTTTCTTT.

J is TRBJ1-1 and V is TRBV6-5; D ambiguous. V was pared by 6 bases and J by 1 base, with 15 bases between. Germline V gene lookup returns CDR1 MNHEY and CDR2 SVGAGI. The CDR3 consists of 15 residues. This chain's CDR3 is CASSARRFRNTEAFF. CDR3 coding DNA: TGTGCCAGCAGCGCCCGAAGATTCAGGAACACTGAAGCTTTCTTT.

The J gene is TRBJ2-3, the V gene TRBV10-3, with D possibly matching TRBD2 (6 bases). This CDR3 contains 15 residues. The germline V and J ends were trimmed by 10 bases and 0 bases, with 17 bases remaining between them. Looked up from germline, CDR1 is ENHRY and CDR2 is SYGVKD. The CDR3 is CATYSGTYSTDTQYF. CDR3 DNA sequence: TGTGCCACCTATTCCGGGACTTATAGCACAGATACGCAGTATTTT.

The chain is built from TRBV18 and TRBJ2-2; 8 bases align to TRBD1. The CDR3 totals 16 residues. Germline assignment: CDR1 KGHSH and CDR2 LQKENI. With V trimmed by 3 bases and J by 6 bases, 9 bases remained unmatched. This CDR3 is CASSPPQGQGPGELFF. The DNA for the CDR3 is TGTGCCAGCTCACCCCCCCAAGGACAGGGCCCCGGGGAGCTGTTTTTT.

The table lists this clone with a few counts. The CDR3 DNA reads as TGTGCCAGCCGACGGGACATCCAAAACATTCAGTACTTC. Translating it yields CASRRDIQNIQYF. The rearrangement links TRBV2 to TRBJ2-4, with D possibly being TRBD1 (6 bases). The CDR3 extends over 13 amino acids. The V end lost 8 bases, the J end lost 5 bases, and 13 bases lay between the germline ends. Germline-derived CDR1 and CDR2 are SNHLY and FYNNEI. Full variable domain (rest looked up from reference TRBV2 and TRBJ2-4): EPEVTQTPSHQVTQMGQEVILRCVPISNHLYFYWYRQILGQKVEFLVSFYNNEISEKSEIFDDQFSVERPDGSNFTLKIRSTKLEDSAMYFCASRRDIQNIQYFGAGTRLSVL.

The chain has TRBV24-1 and TRBJ2-1; unclear D gene. V was clipped by 2 bases and J by 10 bases, with 11 bases between them. Per the germline V gene, CDR1 is KGHDR and CDR2 is SFDVKD. The CDR3 length is 13 residues. The CDR3 here is CATSDSRIWEQFF. The CDR3 nucleotides are TGTGCCACCAGTGATTCCAGGATTTGGGAGCAGTTCTTC.

The chain employs TRBV25-1 and TRBJ2-7; the D gene is possibly TRBD1 (5 bases). V was cut by 3 bases and J by 0 bases, with 15 bases left in between. This CDR3 contains 16 residues. Per the germline V gene, CDR1 is MGHDK and CDR2 is SYGVNS. The CDR3: CASSENGADGSYEQYF. The CDR3 DNA sequence: TGTGCCAGCAGTGAGAATGGGGCCGACGGCTCCTACGAGCAGTACTTC.

The chain couples TRBV10-1 to TRBJ2-1; D perhaps matches TRBD2 (6 bases). The V end was cut by 6 bases, the J end by 3 bases, with 18 bases between. CDR3 size: 16 residues. Germline V CDR1 and CDR2: WNHNN, SYGVQD (reference sequence). This chain's CDR3 is CASSDTGLLYYNEQFF. Written as DNA, the CDR3 is TGCGCCAGCAGCGATACGGGACTTCTTTACTACAATGAGCAGTTCTTC.

A note on this clone: Germline and junction disagree at one end, which may indicate a read error. The genes are TRBV30 and TRBJ2-1; no definite D call. This CDR3 spans 15 amino acids. Germline V gene sequence: CDR1 GTSNPN, CDR2 SVGIG (reference sequence). DNA for the CDR3: TGTGCCTGGAGTGTATCCCCGTCCGGATACAATGAGCGGTTCTTC. It encodes CAWSVSPSGYNERFF.